These 19 T cell receptor beta chains were sequenced from one sample in a study of T cell responses to AZD1222 COVID-19 vaccine. Profiled with immunoSEQ multiplex PCR; TCRdb holds only in-frame clones, not every one. The sample yields around 220,000 clones, roughly 94% seen once. Material: peripheral blood, obtained 28 days after the second dose of the MenACWY control vaccine. These receptors were taken from an adult who received the MenACWY meningococcal vaccine as a control.

J is TRBJ1-4 and V is TRBV28; D is unclear. The CDR3 loop spans 14 amino acids. V gave up 3 bases and J gave up 0 bases, with 5 bases separating them. Germline lookup yields CDR1 MDHEN and CDR2 SYDVKM. The CDR3 DNA reads TGTGCCAGCAGTTTTGTTGCAACTAATGAAAAACTGTTTTTT. Translating gives CASSFVATNEKLFF. The full variable domain, its missing parts supplied by reference TRBV28 and TRBJ1-4, is DVKVTQSSRYLVKRTGEKVFLECVQDMDHENMFWYRQDPGLGLRLIYFSYDVKMKEKGDIPEGYSVSREKKERFSLILESASTNQTSMYLCASSFVATNEKLFFGSGTQLSVL.

Written as DNA, the CDR3 is TGTGCCAGCAGTTTACCGACAGGGCCCCGGGGCTACACCTTC. Amino acid sequence: CASSLPTGPRGYTF. The chain is built from TRBV28 and TRBJ1-2; 7 bases agree with TRBD1. With V trimmed by 2 bases and J by 8 bases, 8 bases remained unmatched. The CDR3 is made up of 14 amino acids. CDR1 is MDHEN, CDR2 SYDVKM, per germline.

The chain recombines TRBV11-2 with TRBJ2-7; D is unclear. The germline CDR1 and CDR2 sequences are SGHAT and FQNNGV. The V and J ends lost 0 bases and 4 bases respectively, with 7 bases between them. CDR3 length: 13 residues. The chain's CDR3 is CASSLEGTYEQYF. DNA for the CDR3: TGTGCCAGCAGCTTAGAGGGTACGTACGAGCAGTACTTC.

The J gene is TRBJ1-6, the V gene TRBV4-2; 7 bases are shared with TRBD1. V gave up 4 bases and J gave up 6 bases; unmatched junction bases: 9. The CDR3 has 16 residues. The germline gives CDR1 LGHNA, CDR2 YNFKEQ. In nucleotides, the CDR3 is TGTGCCAGCAGCCTCGCCGGGACAGACCGTAATTCACCCCTCCACTTT. Amino acids: CASSLAGTDRNSPLHF.

About this clone itself: Other DNA sequences in the same sample also yield this CDR3. The chain employs TRBV29-1 and TRBJ1-5; D ambiguous. Trimming shortened V by 4 bases and J by 1 base, and 5 bases separated the two germline ends. The V gene's germline CDR1 is SQVTM and CDR2 ANQGSEA. The CDR3 runs to 12 residues. Written as DNA, the CDR3 is TGCAGCGTTGGGGGAAGCAATCAGCCCCAGCATTTT. Its protein product is CSVGGSNQPQHF.

The chain has TRBV4-3 and TRBJ1-1; D not resolved. Trimming left V 0 bases short and J 2 bases short, with 7 bases between. This CDR3 region has 14 residues. Germline V gives CDR1 LGHNA, CDR2 YSLEER. The CDR3, as DNA: TGCGCCAGCAGCCAAGATCTGGATAACACTGAAGCTTTCTTT. It yields the protein CASSQDLDNTEAFF.

Written as DNA, the CDR3 is TGTGCCAGCAGCCCGGGACAGGCTCAAGAGACCCAGTACTTC. This encodes CASSPGQAQETQYF. The chain carries TRBV7-2 and TRBJ2-5, with TRBD1 identical over 8 bases. V gave up 5 bases and J gave up 2 bases; unmatched junction bases: 4. The germline V gene encodes CDR1 SGHTA and CDR2 FQGNSA. This CDR3 comprises 14 residues.

V gene TRBV7-2 combines with J gene TRBJ2-1; TRBD1 agrees at 7 bases. CDR1 SGHTA and CDR2 FQGNSA come from the germline V gene. With V trimmed by 6 bases and J by 5 bases, 4 bases remained unmatched. The CDR3 length is 13 residues. The CDR3 loop reads CASSYGQDNEQFF. Written as DNA, the CDR3 is TGTGCCAGCAGTTATGGACAGGACAATGAGCAGTTCTTC. Looking up the rest from reference TRBV7-2 and TRBJ2-1 gives the full variable domain: GAGVSQSPSNKVTEKGKDVELRCDPISGHTALYWYRQSLGQGLEFLIYFQGNSAPDKSGLPSDRFSAERTGGSVSTLTIQRTQQEDSAVYLCASSYGQDNEQFFGPGTRLTVL.

The rearrangement joins TRBV2 to TRBJ2-5; the D is unclear. Between the trimmed V and J ends, which lost 4 bases and 5 bases, there was a span of 11 bases. The CDR3 is 13 amino acids. CDR1 and CDR2 from the germline V gene are SNHLY and FYNNEI. The CDR3 loop reads CASSGSQAETQYF. The CDR3 DNA sequence: TGTGCCAGCAGTGGCAGCCAAGCGGAGACCCAGTACTTC.

As for this clone: The CDR3 carries no conserved terminal phenylalanine or tryptophan, so it likely arises from a read error. In nucleotides, the CDR3 is TGTGCCAGCAGTTACCCTTTGAACACTGAAGCTTTCTCT. Its protein is CASSYPLNTEAFS. The V and J genes are TRBV6-5 and TRBJ1-1; D is undetermined. Between the trimmed V and J ends, which lost 2 bases and 0 bases, there was a span of 4 bases. The CDR3 sequence is 13 residues long. Germline V gene sequence: CDR1 MNHEY, CDR2 SVGAGI.

The J gene is TRBJ2-7, the V gene TRBV10-3; 9 bases fit TRBD2. V gave up 0 bases and J gave up 3 bases; unmatched junction bases: 3. This CDR3 has 15 amino acids. Germline V gives CDR1 ENHRY, CDR2 SYGVKD. The CDR3: CAISESTSGFYEQYF. In nucleotides, the CDR3 is TGTGCCATCAGTGAGTCGACTAGCGGATTCTACGAGCAGTACTTC.

CDR3 bases: TGTGCCAGCAGTAATCAGGTGAACACTGAAGCTTTCTTT. Translation: CASSNQVNTEAFF. The genes are TRBV6-5 and TRBJ1-1; no firm D call. Germline V gives CDR1 MNHEY, CDR2 SVGAGI. V was clipped by 5 bases and J by 0 bases, with 7 bases between them. The CDR3 sequence is 13 residues long.

The chain combines TRBV24-1 with TRBJ2-7; D call uncertain. The CDR3 spans 13 residues. From germline, CDR1 is KGHDR and CDR2 SFDVKD. Trimming removed 9 bases from V and 0 bases from J, with 11 bases in between. The CDR3: CATPRTGSYEQYF. The DNA for the CDR3 is TGTGCCACCCCTAGGACGGGCTCCTACGAGCAGTACTTC.

CDR3 residues: CASSESLRTDFVTF. CDR3 DNA: TGTGCCAGCAGTGAGAGCTTACGGACGGATTTCGTCACCTTC. V is TRBV6-1 and J is TRBJ1-2, with unresolved D. Trimming removed 3 bases at V and 13 bases at J, with 21 bases between. Germline CDR1 MNHNS, CDR2 SASEGT. The CDR3 totals 14 residues.

The CDR3 nucleotides are TGTGCCAGCAGCCGGGACAGGGACTCCTACGAGCAGTACTTC. Its protein is CASSRDRDSYEQYF. The rearrangement uses TRBV5-4 and TRBJ2-7, with 9 bases matching TRBD1. Germline values: CDR1 SGHNT, CDR2 YYREEE (reference sequence). With 4 bases clipped from V and 0 bases from J, the junction kept 2 bases outside the gene matches. The CDR3 spans 14 residues. The entire variable domain, with the rest obtained from reference TRBV5-4 and TRBJ2-7, is as follows: ETGVTQSPTHLIKTRGQQVTLRCSSQSGHNTVSWYQQALGQGPQFIFQYYREEENGRGNFPPRFSGLQFPNYSSELNVNALELDDSALYLCASSRDRDSYEQYFGPGTRLTVT.

The rearrangement joins TRBV7-9 to TRBJ2-7; unclear D gene. V lost 0 bases to trimming and J lost 3 bases, with 3 bases between them. This CDR3 has 12 amino acids. In germline, CDR1 is SEHNR, CDR2 FQNEAQ (reference sequence). For the CDR3, the DNA is TGTGCCAGCAGCTTAGCGTTCTACGAGCAGTACTTC. Its protein product is CASSLAFYEQYF.

The chain is built from TRBV24-1 and TRBJ1-2, with D possibly being TRBD1 (6 bases). CDR3 length equals 15 residues. V was pared by 7 bases and J by 2 bases, with 16 bases between. Germline V lookup: CDR1 KGHDR, CDR2 SFDVKD. The CDR3 region has the DNA TGTGCCACCAGCTCTTCCGGGACACAGAACTATGGCTACACCTTC. Residues: CATSSSGTQNYGYTF.

This chain joins TRBV6-2 or TRBV6-3 and TRBJ2-2, with TRBD2 matching over 7 bases. The CDR3 is made up of 14 amino acids. V shed 2 bases, J shed 5 bases, and the junction held 2 bases outside the gene matches. The germline V gene encodes CDR1 MNHEY and CDR2 SVGEGT. DNA of the CDR3: TGTGCCAGCAGTTACGGGAGGGAGACCGGGGAGCTGTTTTTT. Protein: CASSYGRETGELFF.

The chain couples TRBV27 to TRBJ2-4, with D possibly being TRBD1 (5 bases). Germline lookup yields CDR1 MNHEY and CDR2 SMNVEV (reference sequence). The CDR3 has 15 amino acids. Trimming left V 5 bases short and J 0 bases short, with 11 bases between. CDR3 sequence (DNA): TGTGCCAGCAGTCCAAAGACAGTAGCCAAAAACATTCAGTACTTC. This encodes CASSPKTVAKNIQYF.